The rows below give T cell receptor beta chains drawn from one sample of a study of cytomegalovirus exposure and HLA in healthy donors. Assay used: immunoSEQ multiplex PCR; TCRdb lists only in-frame clones, some missing. Among 150,000 to 200,000 clones listed, roughly 76% were seen once. The sequencing sample was made of PBMCs. These receptors were taken from a woman aged 50 to 60 in good health and CMV-seronegative. The CDR3 runs from the conserved cysteine through the conserved F or W. D genes are given only for firm matches. Size tells how often a clone was seen (once, few, many) or the class of an expanded clone, and some rows leave it out.

-	-	TRBV27	TRBJ1-1	CASSPRSNTEAFF	TGTGCCAGCAGTCCTAGATCGAACACTGAAGCTTTCTTT
-	TRBD2	TRBV28	TRBJ2-3	CASSAGTGTSGRADTQYF	TGTGCCAGCAGTGCAGGAACCGGGACTAGCGGGAGGGCCGATACGCAGTATTTT
few	-	TRBV6-1	TRBJ1-2	CASKGQGLDGYTF	TGTGCCAGCAAAGGGCAGGGGCTCGACGGCTACACCTTC
-	TRBD2	TRBV5-5	TRBJ2-7	CASSKRTSGPREGYEQYF	TGTGCCAGCAGCAAACGGACTAGCGGCCCCAGAGAAGGTTACGAGCAGTACTTC
-	TRBD2	TRBV5-1	TRBJ2-1	CASSPGLAWSSYNEQFF	TGCGCCAGCAGCCCAGGACTAGCGTGGAGCTCCTACAATGAGCAGTTCTTC
-	TRBD1	TRBV27	TRBJ1-4	CASSPQTGKEEKLFF	TGTGCCAGCAGTCCACAGACAGGGAAGGAGGAAAAACTGTTTTTT
-	-	TRBV19	TRBJ1-4	CASSIRQLNEKLFF	TGTGCCAGTAGTATAAGACAGCTTAATGAAAAACTGTTTTTT
-	-	TRBV28	TRBJ1-4	CASSLTVDEKLFF	TGTGCCAGCAGTTTAACGGTCGATGAAAAACTGTTTTTT
-	-	TRBV18	TRBJ1-4	CASSPWTGGRTNEKLFF	TGTGCCAGCTCACCATGGACGGGGGGCCGTACTAATGAAAAACTGTTTTTT
-	TRBD2	TRBV18	TRBJ2-5	CASSPPGLAGGGETQYF	TGTGCCAGCTCACCACCGGGGCTAGCGGGAGGTGGCGAGACCCAGTACTTC
-	-	TRBV28	TRBJ1-5	CASSPGGRAAQPQHF	TGTGCCAGCAGCCCTGGGGGCAGGGCCGCACAGCCCCAGCATTTT
few	-	TRBV4-3	TRBJ1-2	CASSRHRDGAYGYTF	TGCGCCAGCAGCCGGCACAGGGACGGGGCCTATGGCTACACCTTC
-	-	TRBV7-2	TRBJ2-6	CASSPRVVDAGANVLTF	TGTGCCAGCAGCCCCCGGGTTGTGGATGCTGGGGCCAACGTCCTGACTTTC
-	TRBD2	TRBV7-9	TRBJ2-5	CASRGTSGGKETQYF	TGTGCCAGCAGAGGGACTAGCGGGGGGAAAGAGACCCAGTACTTC
-	-	TRBV7-3	TRBJ2-1	CASSSQGGPYNEQFF	TGTGCCAGCAGCTCCCAGGGAGGCCCCTACAATGAGCAGTTCTTC
-	TRBD2	TRBV2	TRBJ2-3	CASSPSGASTDTQYF	TGTGCCAGCAGTCCTAGCGGGGCTAGCACAGATACGCAGTATTTT
-	-	TRBV11-2	TRBJ1-1	CASSVQTQNTEAFF	TGTGCCAGCAGCGTACAGACCCAGAACACTGAAGCTTTCTTT
-	-	TRBV7-9	TRBJ1-2	CASSLAGGAGFDGYTF	TGTGCCAGCAGCTTAGCAGGTGGCGCGGGGTTCGATGGCTACACCTTC
-	-	TRBV10-1	TRBJ2-1	CASSEMGPGQFF	TGCGCCAGCAGTGAAATGGGGCCCGGGCAGTTCTTC
-	-	TRBV27	TRBJ2-1	CASSFGRADYNEQFF	TGTGCCAGCAGTTTTGGCAGGGCCGACTACAATGAGCAGTTCTTC
few	TRBD1	TRBV7-7	TRBJ1-6	CASSLIRTGGFNSPLHF	TGTGCCAGCAGCTTGATCCGGACAGGGGGATTTAATTCACCCCTCCACTTT
-	TRBD1	TRBV19	TRBJ1-5	CASSIGQGNQPQHF	TGTGCCAGTAGTATTGGACAGGGGAATCAGCCCCAGCATTTT
-	TRBD2	TRBV4-1	TRBJ2-2	CASSQVRGRITGELFF	TGCGCCAGCAGCCAAGTTCGCGGGAGGATTACCGGGGAGCTGTTTTTT
-	-	TRBV15	TRBJ2-3	CATSSLGTDTQYF	TGTGCCACCAGCAGTCTTGGCACAGATACGCAGTATTTT
-	-	TRBV7-9	TRBJ1-4	CASSRGVATNEKLFF	TGTGCCAGCAGCCGGGGGGTTGCAACTAATGAAAAACTGTTTTTT
-	TRBD2	TRBV5-8	TRBJ2-1	CASSLEGLAANNEQFF	TGTGCCAGCAGCCTAGAGGGACTAGCGGCGAACAATGAGCAGTTCTTC
once	TRBD1	TRBV7-2	TRBJ1-2	CASRKTGMEGYTF	TGTGCCAGCAGAAAGACAGGGATGGAGGGCTACACCTTC
-	TRBD1	TRBV13	TRBJ1-2	CASSFGTGQNYGYTF	TGTGCCAGCAGCTTTGGGACAGGACAGAACTATGGCTACACCTTC
few	TRBD1	TRBV2	TRBJ1-6	CASDRRTGGMSLHF	TGTGCCAGCGATCGACGGACAGGGGGTATGTCCCTCCACTTT
-	-	TRBV6-5	TRBJ2-5	CASSYSGTKETQYF	TGTGCCAGCAGTTATTCCGGGACAAAAGAGACCCAGTACTTC
-	-	TRBV7-9	TRBJ2-7	CASSRIWAEISYEQYF	TGTGCCAGCAGCCGGATTTGGGCCGAAATCTCCTACGAGCAGTACTTC
-	-	TRBV7-2	TRBJ1-1	CASSLAWGRSTEAFF	TGTGCCAGCAGCTTAGCGTGGGGGCGCAGCACTGAAGCTTTCTTT
-	TRBD1	TRBV9	TRBJ1-6	CASSVQGAGSPLHF	TGTGCCAGCAGCGTACAGGGGGCAGGATCACCCCTCCACTTT
-	TRBD1	TRBV28	TRBJ2-4	CASSGTEKAKNIQYF	TGTGCCAGCAGTGGGACAGAGAAAGCCAAAAACATTCAGTACTTC
-	-	TRBV10-3	TRBJ2-3	CAISDSLLWEATDTQYF	TGTGCCATCAGTGACTCCTTGTTGTGGGAGGCCACAGATACGCAGTATTTT
-	TRBD1	TRBV27	TRBJ1-2	CASSFTGQWNYGYTF	TGTGCCAGCAGTTTCACGGGACAGTGGAACTATGGCTACACCTTC
-	TRBD1	TRBV28	TRBJ2-7	CASSAGTARYEQYF	TGTGCCAGCAGCGCCGGGACAGCAAGGTACGAGCAGTACTTC
-	TRBD2	TRBV9	TRBJ2-3	CASSSRLAGVTDTQYF	TGTGCCAGCAGTTCTCGACTAGCGGGGGTCACAGATACGCAGTATTTT
-	TRBD1	TRBV28	TRBJ1-6	CASTSPGQGAGSPLHF	TGTGCCAGCACCTCACCGGGACAGGGGGCCGGGTCACCCCTCCACTTT
-	TRBD2	TRBV11-3	TRBJ2-5	CASSPTSGSLTQYF	TGTGCCAGCAGCCCGACTAGCGGGAGTTTGACCCAGTACTTC
-	-	TRBV27	TRBJ2-1	CASSKNRWAENEQFF	TGTGCCAGCAGTAAAAACAGGTGGGCGGAAAATGAGCAGTTCTTC
once	TRBD2	TRBV29-1	TRBJ2-3	CSVDGRLAGNTDTQYF	TGCAGCGTTGATGGAAGACTAGCGGGAAACACAGATACGCAGTATTTT
-	TRBD1	TRBV6-1	TRBJ1-2	CASSVLDREGGYTF	TGTGCCAGCAGTGTCCTGGACAGGGAAGGTGGCTACACCTTC
-	-	TRBV5-5	TRBJ1-2	CASSLSGSGGYGYTF	TGTGCCAGCAGCCTTTCAGGGTCTGGTGGCTATGGCTACACCTTC
once	TRBD1	TRBV5-1	TRBJ2-1	CASSLGTGRTNEQFF	TGCGCCAGCAGCTTGGGGACAGGGAGGACGAATGAGCAGTTCTTC
-	-	TRBV7-9	TRBJ2-5	CASSLPMVETQYF	TGTGCCAGCAGCCTACCCATGGTGGAGACCCAGTACTTC
-	TRBD2	TRBV5-1	TRBJ2-3	CASSPRERGATDTQYF	TGCGCCAGCAGCCCCCGGGAGCGGGGGGCCACAGATACGCAGTATTTT
-	-	TRBV5-1	TRBJ1-1	CASSSGTPTTEAFF	TGCGCCAGCAGCTCAGGGACACCAACCACTGAAGCTTTCTTT
-	TRBD2	TRBV7-6	TRBJ2-7	CASTAPGGDEQYF	TGTGCCAGCACCGCGCCGGGGGGTGACGAGCAGTACTTC
-	-	TRBV9	TRBJ2-2	CASSSQGIANTGELFF	TGTGCCAGCAGCTCTCAGGGGATTGCGAACACCGGGGAGCTGTTTTTT
-	TRBD1	TRBV6-6	TRBJ1-5	CASRRQGGNQPQHF	TGTGCCAGCAGACGTCAGGGGGGCAATCAGCCCCAGCATTTT
-	TRBD2	TRBV4-3	TRBJ2-5	CASSRALAGEGETQYF	TGCGCCAGCAGCCGGGCGCTAGCGGGAGAAGGAGAGACCCAGTACTTC
few	TRBD2	TRBV27	TRBJ2-2	CASTVLAGDGELFF	TGTGCCAGCACCGTGCTAGCGGGGGACGGGGAGCTGTTTTTT
-	-	TRBV4-3	TRBJ2-7	CASSHQVGVQEQYF	TGCGCCAGCAGCCATCAGGTAGGGGTACAGGAGCAGTACTTC
-	-	TRBV27	TRBJ2-1	CASSLSSVNEQFF	TGTGCCAGCAGTTTATCGAGCGTCAATGAGCAGTTCTTC
-	-	TRBV15	TRBJ2-3	CATSSSRSNTDTQYF	TGTGCCACCAGCAGTTCTAGATCCAACACAGATACGCAGTATTTT
-	-	TRBV4-3	TRBJ1-5	CASSQVLGSSGPQHF	TGCGCCAGCAGCCAAGTTTTGGGGAGCTCGGGGCCCCAGCATTTT
-	-	TRBV4-2	TRBJ2-3	CASSPRGTDTQYF	TGTGCCAGCAGCCCCAGGGGCACAGATACGCAGTATTTT